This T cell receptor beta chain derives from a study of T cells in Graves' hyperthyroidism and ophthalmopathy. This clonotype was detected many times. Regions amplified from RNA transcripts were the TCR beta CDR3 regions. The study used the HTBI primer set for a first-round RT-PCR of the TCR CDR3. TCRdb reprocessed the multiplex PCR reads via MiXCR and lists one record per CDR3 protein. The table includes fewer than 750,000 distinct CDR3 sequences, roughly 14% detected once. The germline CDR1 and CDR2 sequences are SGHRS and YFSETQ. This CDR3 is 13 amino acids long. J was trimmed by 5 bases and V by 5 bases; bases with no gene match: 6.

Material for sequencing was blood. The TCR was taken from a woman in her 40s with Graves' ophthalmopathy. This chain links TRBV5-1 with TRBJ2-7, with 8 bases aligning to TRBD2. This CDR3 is CASREAGDHEQYF. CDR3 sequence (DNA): TGCGCCAGCAGGGAAGCGGGAGACCACGAGCAGTACTTC.